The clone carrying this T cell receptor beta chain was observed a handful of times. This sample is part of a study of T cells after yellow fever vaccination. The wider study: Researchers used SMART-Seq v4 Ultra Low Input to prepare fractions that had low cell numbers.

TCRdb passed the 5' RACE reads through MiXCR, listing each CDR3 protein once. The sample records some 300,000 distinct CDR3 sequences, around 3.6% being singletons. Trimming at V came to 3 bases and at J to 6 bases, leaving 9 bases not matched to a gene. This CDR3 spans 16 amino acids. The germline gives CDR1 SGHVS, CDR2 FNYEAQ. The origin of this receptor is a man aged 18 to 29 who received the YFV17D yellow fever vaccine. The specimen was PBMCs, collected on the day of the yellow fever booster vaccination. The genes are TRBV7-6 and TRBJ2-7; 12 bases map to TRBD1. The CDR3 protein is CASSLMTGTGGGEQYF. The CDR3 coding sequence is TGTGCCAGCAGCTTGATGACCGGGACAGGGGGCGGCGAGCAGTACTTC.